This T cell receptor beta chain originates from a study of shared clonotypes between healthy human individuals. The protocol was immunoSEQ multiplex PCR, while the TCRdb copy is restricted to in-frame clones and leaves out a portion. The sample yields some 2.1 million clones, about 95% seen once. This clone was observed a few times. The sample contains more than one DNA sequence encoding this CDR3. Naive CD8 populations comprised CD45RO-negative cells positively selected for CCR7, excluding terminally differentiated effector memory CD45RA+ cells. The V gene's germline CDR1 is GTSNPN and CDR2 SVGIG (reference sequence). V lost 0 bases and J 2 bases, leaving 7 bases between the germline ends. This CDR3 spans 13 amino acids.

Material: naive CD8+ T cells sorted from blood. The V gene is TRBV30, the J gene TRBJ1-1, with D uncertain. This receptor was obtained from a man between 18 and 29 years old in good health. CDR3 DNA: TGTGCCTGGAGTGTCATTCCAAACACTGAAGCTTTCTTT. This codes for CAWSVIPNTEAFF.